These 29 T cell receptor beta chains share one sample of origin, sequenced in a study of regulatory T cells in long-lasting Graves disease. CDR3-region Arm-PCR and iRepertoire HTBI primers produced the TCR beta libraries. Each CDR3 protein gets one entry after TCRdb re-called the multiplex PCR reads with MiXCR. The data show 700,000 or so distinct CDR3 sequences, with about 30% seen just once and 42% held by the top ten. Specified time point: persistent/refractory GD, antithyroid drugs over 5 years with positive TRAb. The TCR library was made from RNA extracted from PBMCs. The source material was peripheral blood mononuclear cells (PBMCs), sampled when the disease was refractory, from a patient treated with antithyroid drugs. Every receptor here comes from a female donor with Graves disease.

This clonotype was found a few times. The V and J genes are TRBV7-9 and TRBJ2-7, with D perhaps assigned TRBD1 or TRBD2 (5 bases each). The CDR3 totals 15 residues. CDR1 and CDR2 from the germline V gene are SEHNR and FQNEAQ (reference sequence). V lost 5 bases and J 5 bases, leaving 19 bases between the germline ends. CDR3 residues: CASSLGTPLSHEQYF. CDR3 in DNA: TGTGCCAGCAGCCTTGGGACCCCTCTTTCCCACGAGCAGTACTTC.

The chain recombines TRBV6-5 with TRBJ1-5; D possibly corresponds to TRBD1 (6 bases). The V end lost 3 bases, the J end lost 0 bases, and 15 bases lay between the germline ends. CDR1 is MNHEY, CDR2 SVGAGI, per germline. The CDR3 is made up of 17 amino acids. CDR3 coding DNA: TGTGCCAGCAGTTATACCTCTGGGGGACATAGCAATCAGCCCCAGCATTTT. Its translation is CASSYTSGGHSNQPQHF.

This clonotype was found a few times. This chain links TRBV24-1 with TRBJ1-1; D might be TRBD1 (5 bases). Germline CDR1 reads KGHDR; CDR2 reads SFDVKD. Trimming took off 10 bases at V and 1 base at J, with 12 bases between the two ends. The CDR3 is 13 residues long. The CDR3 DNA reads as TGTGCCACTCCGTGGGGGGGGAACACTGAAGCTTTCTTT. Its protein product is CATPWGGNTEAFF.

V gene TRBV15 combines with J gene TRBJ2-1, with 7 bases identical to TRBD2. There are 19 residues in the CDR3. The junction had 12 bases not matched to a gene; V was cut back by 0 bases and J by 1 base. The germline gives CDR1 LNHNV, CDR2 YYDKDF (reference sequence). CDR3 coding DNA: TGTGCCACCAGCAGAGATGTGATAGCGGGCGCCCAATCCTACAATGAGCAGTTCTTC. Translating gives CATSRDVIAGAQSYNEQFF.

The CDR3, as DNA: TGTGCCATCAGTGAGTCCTCCGGAGGCCTTGATGAAAAACTGTTTTTT. Protein product: CAISESSGGLDEKLFF. The rearrangement uses TRBV10-3 and TRBJ1-4, with D unresolved. The germline V gene has CDR1 ENHRY and CDR2 SYGVKD. CDR3 length equals 16 residues. Trimming removed 0 bases at V and 6 bases at J, with 14 bases between.

This clonotype was found many times. The gene calls are TRBV2 and TRBJ1-1, with TRBD1 as a possible D gene (5 bases). Germline V lookup: CDR1 SNHLY, CDR2 FYNNEI. The CDR3 sequence is 13 residues long. The V gene lost 4 bases and the J gene lost 4 bases, with 10 bases spanning the gap. This CDR3 is CASSANGGTEAFF. CDR3 DNA: TGTGCCAGCAGTGCTAATGGGGGCACTGAAGCTTTCTTT.

The chain uses TRBV19 and TRBJ1-2; D unresolved. CDR3 length: 11 residues. The V gene's germline CDR1 is LNHDA and CDR2 SQIVND (reference sequence). V dropped 6 bases and J dropped 14 bases, with 16 bases sitting between them. Here the CDR3 reads CASRQGEEWTF. The CDR3 nucleotides read TGTGCCAGTAGGCAAGGAGAAGAATGGACCTTC.

This clonotype was counted only a few times. The CDR3, as DNA: TGTGCCAGTGCTACAGGGATAAACACCGGGGAGCTGTTTTTT. It yields the protein CASATGINTGELFF. The chain couples TRBV19 to TRBJ2-2; D is perhaps TRBD1 (6 bases). This CDR3 has 14 amino acids. Trimming left V 8 bases short and J 2 bases short, with 12 bases between. Germline V gene sequence: CDR1 LNHDA, CDR2 SQIVND (reference sequence).

This clonotype came up many times. The chain recombines TRBV12-3 or TRBV12-4 with TRBJ1-6, with a tentative D call TRBD1 (5 bases). The V end was cut by 6 bases, the J end by 6 bases, with 9 bases between. This CDR3 contains 13 residues. The CDR3 is CASSFQGNSPLHF. The CDR3 DNA reads TGTGCCAGCAGCTTTCAGGGTAATTCACCCCTCCACTTT.

This clonotype showed up many times. The J gene is TRBJ2-4, the V gene TRBV27; D unresolved. Germline CDR1 reads MNHEY; CDR2 reads SMNVEV (reference sequence). The CDR3 consists of 16 residues. Trimming stripped 3 bases from V and 5 bases from J, with 17 bases between. CDR3 sequence reads: CASSFPGLRYENIQYF. CDR3 sequence (DNA): TGTGCCAGCAGTTTTCCCGGGCTTCGATACGAAAACATTCAGTACTTC.

This clonotype was seen at least ten times. The chain combines TRBV6-1 with TRBJ2-2; D ambiguous. With 8 bases removed from V and 8 bases from J, the gap between germline ends came to 21 bases. The CDR3 is made up of 15 amino acids. The germline gives CDR1 MNHNS, CDR2 SASEGT. CDR3 sequence (DNA): TGTGCCAGCTCACCTAACGAGCAGGTTTGGGGGGAGCTGTTTTTT. Translated, it gives CASSPNEQVWGELFF.

The genes are TRBV19 and TRBJ1-5; perhaps TRBD1 as D (5 bases). The length of the CDR3 is 15 residues. V was cut by 6 bases and J by 6 bases, with 18 bases left in between. The V gene's germline CDR1 is LNHDA and CDR2 SQIVND (reference sequence). DNA of the CDR3: TGTGCCAGTAGGGGGGGTCCTCAAGGAATTCAGCCCCAGCATTTT. Translating gives CASRGGPQGIQPQHF.

The gene calls are TRBV30 and TRBJ2-7; 8 bases are shared with TRBD2. This CDR3 has 13 residues. CDR1 and CDR2 from the germline V gene are GTSNPN and SVGIG (reference sequence). V gave up 3 bases and J gave up 2 bases; unmatched junction bases: 3. CDR3 nucleotides: TGTGCCTGGAGGCCGGGAGGGCCCTACGAGCAGTACTTC. Translating gives CAWRPGGPYEQYF.

V and J are TRBV20-1 and TRBJ2-3; D is ambiguous. Between the trimmed V and J ends, which lost 4 bases and 0 bases, there was a span of 14 bases. The germline V gene has CDR1 DFQATT and CDR2 SNEGSKA (reference sequence). This CDR3 spans 15 amino acids. The CDR3 coding sequence is TGCAGTGCTAAGCTCACCCCCCGTAGCACAGATACGCAGTATTTT. Residues: CSAKLTPRSTDTQYF.

This chain uses TRBV19 with TRBJ1-1; tentative D call: TRBD1 (5 bases). CDR3 length equals 14 residues. The V gene lost 7 bases and the J gene lost 5 bases, with 17 bases spanning the gap. CDR1 and CDR2 from the germline V gene are LNHDA and SQIVND (reference sequence). In nucleotides, the CDR3 is TGTGCCAGTATCAGTCGGGGGTTTTCGACTGAAGCTTTCTTT. Its translation: CASISRGFSTEAFF.

The sample holds a few counts of this clonotype. This sequence joins TRBV5-1 and TRBJ1-2; tentative D call: TRBD1 (5 bases). The V gene lost 4 bases and the J gene lost 3 bases, with 13 bases spanning the gap. The CDR3 sequence is 14 residues long. Germline-derived CDR1 and CDR2 are SGHRS and YFSETQ. CDR3 sequence: CASSMGGSDYGYTF. In nucleotides, the CDR3 is TGCGCCAGCAGCATGGGGGGTTCCGACTATGGCTACACCTTC.

V usage is TRBV7-7 and J usage is TRBJ1-1; D possibly corresponds to TRBD1 (6 bases). Trimming removed 1 base at V and 5 bases at J, with 8 bases between. The CDR3 has 13 amino acids. The germline CDR1 and CDR2 sequences are SSHAT and FNYEAQ (reference sequence). CDR3 coding DNA: TGTGCCAGCAGCTTAGGGACAGAGACTGAAGCTTTCTTT. It yields the protein CASSLGTETEAFF.

In this sample, this clonotype turned up many times. The V and J genes are TRBV28 and TRBJ1-1; perhaps TRBD1 as D (5 bases). V lost 8 bases, J lost 5 bases, and 12 bases lay in between. This CDR3 is 12 amino acids long. Per germline, CDR1 MDHEN and CDR2 SYDVKM. The CDR3 region is CASGGGWTEAFF. The CDR3 DNA is TGTGCCAGCGGGGGAGGGTGGACTGAAGCTTTCTTT. Full variable domain (rest looked up from reference TRBV28 and TRBJ1-1): DVKVTQSSRYLVKRTGEKVFLECVQDMDHENMFWYRQDPGLGLRLIYFSYDVKMKEKGDIPEGYSVSREKKERFSLILESASTNQTSMYLCASGGGWTEAFFGQGTRLTVV.

Comments on this clonotype: Relative to the germline gene, one junction end is altered; a read error may explain this. The gene calls are TRBV10-3 and TRBJ1-1; D might be TRBD1 (6 bases). There are 14 residues in the CDR3. Germline CDR1 is ENHRY and CDR2 is SYGVKD. The CDR3 is CAINESGEQGRAFF. CDR3 DNA: TGTGCCATCAATGAGTCGGGGGAACAGGGTCGGGCTTTCTTT.

This clonotype was detected ten times or more. The rearrangement links TRBV2 to TRBJ2-5, with D possibly called TRBD1 or TRBD2 (5 bases each). The CDR3 extends over 14 amino acids. V lost 4 bases and J 1 base, leaving 10 bases between the germline ends. The germline CDR1 and CDR2 sequences are SNHLY and FYNNEI. The CDR3 is CASSGGTFQETQYF. CDR3 sequence (DNA): TGTGCCAGCAGTGGGGGGACGTTCCAAGAGACCCAGTACTTC.

Ten or more counts support this clonotype. CDR3 coding DNA: TGTGCCAGCAGCTTAGTGGACGTGAACACTGAAGCTTTCTTT. Its translation is CASSLVDVNTEAFF. The V and J genes are TRBV7-9 and TRBJ1-1; D remains unclear. Germline loops: CDR1 SEHNR, CDR2 FQNEAQ (reference sequence). CDR3 length equals 14 residues. V lost 1 base and J 0 bases, leaving 6 bases between the germline ends.

There are a few counts of this clonotype. The chain is built from TRBV28 and TRBJ2-2; D ambiguous. The germline gives CDR1 MDHEN, CDR2 SYDVKM. V dropped 7 bases and J dropped 6 bases, with 12 bases sitting between them. This CDR3 is built from 13 residues. The chain's CDR3 is CASKIVASGELFF. The CDR3 DNA sequence: TGTGCCAGCAAGATTGTAGCCTCCGGGGAGCTGTTTTTT.

CDR3 sequence reads: CSARASGTTKYEQFF. The CDR3, as DNA: TGCAGTGCTAGAGCCTCCGGGACTACCAAATATGAGCAGTTCTTC. The chain recombines TRBV20-1 with TRBJ2-5; 7 bases are shared with TRBD2. The last part of the DNA fits TRBJ2-1 better; the J call may be wrong. This CDR3 region has 15 residues. The germline gives CDR1 DFQATT, CDR2 SNEGSKA (reference sequence).

The rearrangement joins TRBV6-1 to TRBJ2-7, with D hard to call. This CDR3 spans 14 amino acids. Trimming stripped 6 bases from V and 0 bases from J, with 12 bases between. The V gene's germline CDR1 is MNHNS and CDR2 SASEGT. The CDR3 bases are TGTGCCAGCAGCCCTCGGTGGAGCTCCTACGAGCAGTACTTC. Translated: CASSPRWSSYEQYF.

The chain joins TRBV5-1 to TRBJ1-4, with D possibly TRBD1 on 5 matching bases. CDR3 length: 14 amino acids. V was pared by 4 bases and J by 4 bases, with 11 bases between. CDR1 and CDR2 from the germline V gene are SGHRS and YFSETQ. The CDR3, as DNA: TGCGCCAGCAGCGTGCAGGGAATTAATGAAAAACTGTTTTTT. Amino acids: CASSVQGINEKLFF.

V is TRBV30 and J is TRBJ1-1; D gene ambiguous. The CDR3 runs 14 residues. Deletions cut 4 bases from V and 3 bases from J, with 15 bases between. CDR1 GTSNPN and CDR2 SVGIG come from the germline V gene (reference sequence). For the CDR3, the DNA is TGTGCCTGGATACATGATGATTGGGACACTGAAGCTTTCTTT. It specifies CAWIHDDWDTEAFF. Drawing the rest from reference TRBV30 and TRBJ1-1, the complete variable domain is SQTIHQWPATLVQPVGSPLSLECTVEGTSNPNLYWYRQAAGRGLQLLFYSVGIGQISSEVPQNLSASRPQDRQFILSSKKLLLSDSGFYLCAWIHDDWDTEAFFGQGTRLTVV.

The CDR3 is CASSQLRGGDRGNQPQHF. As DNA, the CDR3 is TGCGCCAGCAGCCAGTTACGGGGCGGTGACAGGGGCAATCAGCCCCAGCATTTT. The chain carries TRBV4-1 and TRBJ1-5; TRBD1 aligns across 7 bases. Trimming cost V 3 bases and J 2 bases; bases outside gene matches: 13. Germline V lookup: CDR1 MGHRA, CDR2 YSYEKL. CDR3 length: 18 residues.

This chain joins TRBV27 and TRBJ1-5; TRBD1 matches 7 bases. The CDR3 consists of 18 residues. The germline V gene encodes CDR1 MNHEY and CDR2 SMNVEV (reference sequence). Trimming took 5 bases from V and 5 from J; bases not matched to a gene: 18. The CDR3 nucleotides are TGTGCCAGCAGTCCCCTCGAGACAGGGTTATATATCGATCAGCCCCAGCATTTT. Translation gives CASSPLETGLYIDQPQHF.

The genes are TRBV6-2 or TRBV6-3 and TRBJ2-7; weak D call: TRBD1 (6 bases). CDR3 size: 17 residues. Germline V gene lookup returns CDR1 MNHEY and CDR2 SVGEGT. The V and J ends lost 2 bases and 1 base respectively, with 18 bases between them. The CDR3 DNA is TGTGCCAGCAGTTACACCTCCCCGACAGGCCCATCCTACGAGCAGTACTTC. It encodes CASSYTSPTGPSYEQYF.